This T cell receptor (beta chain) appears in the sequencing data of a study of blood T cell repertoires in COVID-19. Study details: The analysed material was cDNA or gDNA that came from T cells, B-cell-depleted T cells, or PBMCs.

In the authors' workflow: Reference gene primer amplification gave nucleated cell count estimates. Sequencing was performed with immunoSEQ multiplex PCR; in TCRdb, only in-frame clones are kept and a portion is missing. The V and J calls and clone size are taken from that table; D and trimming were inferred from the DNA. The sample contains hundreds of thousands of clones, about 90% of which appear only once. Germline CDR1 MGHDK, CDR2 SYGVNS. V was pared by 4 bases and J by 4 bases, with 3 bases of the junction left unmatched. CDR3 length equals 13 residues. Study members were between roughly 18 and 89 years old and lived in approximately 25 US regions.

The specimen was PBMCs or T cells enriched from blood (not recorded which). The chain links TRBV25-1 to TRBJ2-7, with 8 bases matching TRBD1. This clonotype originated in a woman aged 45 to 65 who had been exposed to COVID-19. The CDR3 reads CASSVTGGYEQYF. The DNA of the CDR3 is TGTGCCAGCAGTGTTACAGGGGGTTACGAGCAGTACTTC.